The T cell receptor (beta chain) under discussion was sequenced for a study of blood T cell repertoires in COVID-19. Across the whole study: The samples span acute and convalescent COVID-19 from the United States, Italy and Spain. In each case, the material was cDNA or gDNA derived from T cells, B-cell-depleted T cells, or PBMCs.

In the source study's methods: Scientists estimated how many nucleated cells there were by amplifying reference gene primers. Some clones are missing from TCRdb's copy, which holds only in-frame ones; the method was immunoSEQ multiplex PCR. From that table come the V and J calls and clone size; the DNA was used to work out D and trimming. This table holds roughly 23,000 clones, around nine tenths found once. The CDR3 totals 12 residues. V lost 7 bases, J lost 2 bases, and 5 bases lay in between. This sequence joins TRBV12-3 or TRBV12-4 and TRBJ2-2; D unclear. The source of this sequence is a woman over 75 with active COVID-19. The source material was peripheral blood. CDR3 DNA sequence: TGTGCCAGCACCTTTAACACCGGGGAGCTGTTTTTT. Translating gives CASTFNTGELFF.